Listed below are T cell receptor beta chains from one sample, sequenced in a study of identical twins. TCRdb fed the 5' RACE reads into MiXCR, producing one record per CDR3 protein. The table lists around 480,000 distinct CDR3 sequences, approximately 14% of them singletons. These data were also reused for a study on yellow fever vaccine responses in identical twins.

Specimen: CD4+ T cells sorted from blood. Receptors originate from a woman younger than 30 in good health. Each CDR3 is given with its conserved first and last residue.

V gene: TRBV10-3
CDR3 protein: CAISETRTSTDTQYF

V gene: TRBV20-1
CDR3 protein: CSASPGQQSPQHF

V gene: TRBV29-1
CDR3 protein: CSVEGRTGEPYEQYF

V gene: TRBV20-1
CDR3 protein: CSASTDTF

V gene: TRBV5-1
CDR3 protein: CASKEVSNTEAFF

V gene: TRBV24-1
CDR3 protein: CATSAQRGGAINEQFF

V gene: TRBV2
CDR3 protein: CATAPPPGDRTQYF

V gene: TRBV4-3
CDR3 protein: CASSQDRGSGRAKYNEQFF

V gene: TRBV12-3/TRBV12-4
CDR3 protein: CATRESRPGTEAFF

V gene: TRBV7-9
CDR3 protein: CASSLALDEQYF

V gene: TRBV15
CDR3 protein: CATSRHASGSYEQYF

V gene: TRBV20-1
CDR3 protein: CSTTTSQETQYF

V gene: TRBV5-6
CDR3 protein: CASSLAGAGTQYF

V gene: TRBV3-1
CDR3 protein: CASSPDRRVLHF

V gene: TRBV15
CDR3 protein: CATSSDPATQYF

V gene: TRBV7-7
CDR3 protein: CASSSSSPLAGVSGELFF

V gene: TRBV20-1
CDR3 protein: CSARFRRASQETQYF

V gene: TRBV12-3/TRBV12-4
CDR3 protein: CASSKVRYEQYF

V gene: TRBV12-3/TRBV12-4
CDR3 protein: CASLTRLAAYNEQFF

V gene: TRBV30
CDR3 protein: CAWSAQLNTEAFF

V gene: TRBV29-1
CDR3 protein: CSVTGGEQYF

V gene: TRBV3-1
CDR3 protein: CASSRQGTVAQYF

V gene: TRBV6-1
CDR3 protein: CASSGIGNEQFF

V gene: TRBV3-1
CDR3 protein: CASSQGAGPNSPLHF

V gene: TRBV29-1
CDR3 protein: CSVEDQGQGPYF

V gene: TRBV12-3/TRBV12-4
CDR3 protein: CASSMTGRNQPQHF

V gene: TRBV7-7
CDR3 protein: CASSLFHLRISNQPQHF

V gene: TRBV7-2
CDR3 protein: CASSLNRLLRNEQFF

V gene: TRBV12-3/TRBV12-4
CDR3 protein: CASSLEGKRVQPQHF

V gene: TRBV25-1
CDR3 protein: CASSKIPKRLAGGAYQETQYF

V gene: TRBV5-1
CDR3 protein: CASKPEGQGADTQYF

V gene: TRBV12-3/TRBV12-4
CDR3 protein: CASSRLGGTDTQYF

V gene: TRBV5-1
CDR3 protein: CASSDVRGAKNYEQYF

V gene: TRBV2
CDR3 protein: CASSERSPEVNSPLHF

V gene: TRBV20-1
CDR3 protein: CSARGVGSTGGSEQYF

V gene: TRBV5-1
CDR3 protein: CASSTGGTGGSPLHF

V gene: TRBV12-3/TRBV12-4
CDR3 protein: CASSTDRGETQYF

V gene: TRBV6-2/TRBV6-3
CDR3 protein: CASSPTHPNGETQYF

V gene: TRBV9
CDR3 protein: CASSVAGSGSYTGELFF

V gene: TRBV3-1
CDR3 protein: CASSQAGQGYQETQYF

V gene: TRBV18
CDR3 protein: CASSPPGTESYNEQFF

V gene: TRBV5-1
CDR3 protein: CASSFEAGTGSEQYF

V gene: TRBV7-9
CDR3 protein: CASSPLVGGYTF

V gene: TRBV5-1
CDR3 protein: CASSLAKGGDRAYEQYF

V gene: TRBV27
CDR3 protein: CASSSDTNGETQYF

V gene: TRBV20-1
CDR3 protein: CSAIIRGFGNQPQHF

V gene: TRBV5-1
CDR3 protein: CASSATGTGVNEQFF

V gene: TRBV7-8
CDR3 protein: CASSLQTSGYNEQFF

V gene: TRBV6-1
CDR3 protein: CASSELTGTNEQFF

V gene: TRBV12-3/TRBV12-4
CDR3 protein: CASSLWGREDGYTF

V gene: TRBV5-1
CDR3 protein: CASSFPVGDETSDTQYF

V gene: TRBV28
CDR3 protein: CASSLQLQTQYF

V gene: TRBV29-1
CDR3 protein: CSVNRGGNTEAFF

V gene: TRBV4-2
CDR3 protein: CASSPAGGSYNEQFF

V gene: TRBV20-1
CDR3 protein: CSARQAQKGTEAFF

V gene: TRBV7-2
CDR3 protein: CASSLRSASLYNEQFF

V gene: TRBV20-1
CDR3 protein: CSAIPGQGVETQYF